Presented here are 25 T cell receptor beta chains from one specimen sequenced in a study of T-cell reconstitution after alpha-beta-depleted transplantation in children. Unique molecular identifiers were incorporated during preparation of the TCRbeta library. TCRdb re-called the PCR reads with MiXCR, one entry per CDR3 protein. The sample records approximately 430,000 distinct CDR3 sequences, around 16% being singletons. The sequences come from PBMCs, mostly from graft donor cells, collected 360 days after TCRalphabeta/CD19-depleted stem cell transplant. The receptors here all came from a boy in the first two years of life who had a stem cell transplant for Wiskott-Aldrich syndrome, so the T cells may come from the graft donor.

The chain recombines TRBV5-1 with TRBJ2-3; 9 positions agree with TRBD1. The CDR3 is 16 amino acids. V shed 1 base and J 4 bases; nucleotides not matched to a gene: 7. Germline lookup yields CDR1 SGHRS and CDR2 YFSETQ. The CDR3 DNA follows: TGCGCCAGCAGCTTGACCGGGACAGGGAGTCCAGATACGCAGTATTTT. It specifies CASSLTGTGSPDTQYF.

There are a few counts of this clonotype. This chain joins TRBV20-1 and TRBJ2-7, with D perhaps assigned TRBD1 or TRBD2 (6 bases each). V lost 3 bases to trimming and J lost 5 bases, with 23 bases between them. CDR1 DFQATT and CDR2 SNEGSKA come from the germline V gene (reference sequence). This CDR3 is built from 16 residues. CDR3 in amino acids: CSASLTTNRAGNEQYF. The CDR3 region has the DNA TGCAGTGCTAGCCTAACGACAAACAGGGCGGGGAACGAGCAGTACTTC.

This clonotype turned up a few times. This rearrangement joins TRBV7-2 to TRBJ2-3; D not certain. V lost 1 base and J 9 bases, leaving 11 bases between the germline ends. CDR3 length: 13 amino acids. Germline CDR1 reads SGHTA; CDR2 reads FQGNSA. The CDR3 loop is CASSLESFRTQYF. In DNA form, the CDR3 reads TGTGCCAGCAGCTTAGAGTCATTTAGGACGCAGTATTTT.

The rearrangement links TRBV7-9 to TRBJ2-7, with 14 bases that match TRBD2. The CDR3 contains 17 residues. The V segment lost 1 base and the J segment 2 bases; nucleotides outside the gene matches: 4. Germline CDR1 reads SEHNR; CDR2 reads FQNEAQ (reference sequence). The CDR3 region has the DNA TGTGCCAGCAGCTTAGGGGGACTAGCGGGAGTTCCCTACGAGCAGTACTTC. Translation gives CASSLGGLAGVPYEQYF.

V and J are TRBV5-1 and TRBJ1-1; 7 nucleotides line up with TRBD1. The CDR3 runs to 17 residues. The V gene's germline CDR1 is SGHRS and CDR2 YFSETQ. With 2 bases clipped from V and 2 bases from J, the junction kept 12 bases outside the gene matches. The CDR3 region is CASSFFQGVGYNTEAFF. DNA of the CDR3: TGCGCCAGCAGCTTCTTTCAGGGGGTGGGTTATAACACTGAAGCTTTCTTT.

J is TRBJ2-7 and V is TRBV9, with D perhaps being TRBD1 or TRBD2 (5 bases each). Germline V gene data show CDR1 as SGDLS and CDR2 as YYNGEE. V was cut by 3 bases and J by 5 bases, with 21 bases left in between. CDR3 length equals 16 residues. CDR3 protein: CASSAYEGGGADEQYF. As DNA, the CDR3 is TGTGCCAGCAGCGCCTATGAAGGTGGGGGAGCCGACGAGCAGTACTTC.

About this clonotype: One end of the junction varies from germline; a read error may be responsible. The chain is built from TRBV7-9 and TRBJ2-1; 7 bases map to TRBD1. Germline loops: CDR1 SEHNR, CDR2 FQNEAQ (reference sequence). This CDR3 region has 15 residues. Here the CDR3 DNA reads TGTGCCACCAGCTCCCATAGGGGGCGTCGTGATGAGCAGTTCTTC. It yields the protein CATSSHRGRRDEQFF.

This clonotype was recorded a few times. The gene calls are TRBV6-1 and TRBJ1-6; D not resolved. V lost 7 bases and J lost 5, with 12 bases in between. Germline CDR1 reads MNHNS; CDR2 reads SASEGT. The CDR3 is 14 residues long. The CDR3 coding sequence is TGTGCCAGCAATCCGGGGTGGAATAATTCACCCCTCCACTTT. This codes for CASNPGWNNSPLHF.

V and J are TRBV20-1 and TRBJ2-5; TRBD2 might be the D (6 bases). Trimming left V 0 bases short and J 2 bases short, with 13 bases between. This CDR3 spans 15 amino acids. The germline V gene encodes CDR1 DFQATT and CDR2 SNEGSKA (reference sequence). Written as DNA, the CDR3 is TGCAGTGCTAGAGATTGGCGGGATTTTCAAGAGACCCAGTACTTC. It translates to CSARDWRDFQETQYF.

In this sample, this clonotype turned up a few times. The CDR3 region is CASSQEALATDTQYF. The CDR3 region has the DNA TGTGCCAGCAGCCAAGAGGCTCTAGCAACAGATACGCAGTATTTT. This rearrangement joins TRBV4-2 to TRBJ2-3; tentative D call: TRBD2 (5 bases). V shed 0 bases and J shed 3 bases, with 10 bases lying between them. This CDR3 spans 15 amino acids. Germline-derived CDR1 and CDR2 are LGHNA and YNFKEQ.

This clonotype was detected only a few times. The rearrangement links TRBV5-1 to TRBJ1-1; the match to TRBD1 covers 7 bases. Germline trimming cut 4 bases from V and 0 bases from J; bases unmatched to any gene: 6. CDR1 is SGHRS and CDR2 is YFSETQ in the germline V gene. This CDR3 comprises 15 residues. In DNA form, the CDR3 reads TGCGCCAGCAGCGGAGTGGGACAGATGAACACTGAAGCTTTCTTT. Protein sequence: CASSGVGQMNTEAFF.

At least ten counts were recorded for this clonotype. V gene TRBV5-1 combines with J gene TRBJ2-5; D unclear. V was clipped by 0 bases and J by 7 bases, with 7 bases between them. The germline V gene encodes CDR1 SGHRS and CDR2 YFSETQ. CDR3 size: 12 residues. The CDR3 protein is CASSLESGTQYF. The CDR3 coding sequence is TGCGCCAGCAGCTTGGAATCGGGGACCCAGTACTTC.

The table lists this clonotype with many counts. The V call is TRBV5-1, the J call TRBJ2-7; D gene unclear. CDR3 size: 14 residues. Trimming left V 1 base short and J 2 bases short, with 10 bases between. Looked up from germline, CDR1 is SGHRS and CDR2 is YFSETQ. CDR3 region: CASSLRLPAYEQYF. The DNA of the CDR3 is TGCGCCAGCAGCTTGCGACTTCCCGCCTACGAGCAGTACTTC.

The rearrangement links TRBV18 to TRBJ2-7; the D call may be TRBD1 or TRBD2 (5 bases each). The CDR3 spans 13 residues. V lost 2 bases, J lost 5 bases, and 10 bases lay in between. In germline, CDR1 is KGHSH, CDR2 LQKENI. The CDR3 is CASSPGGENEQYF. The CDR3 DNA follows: TGTGCCAGCTCACCAGGGGGTGAAAACGAGCAGTACTTC.

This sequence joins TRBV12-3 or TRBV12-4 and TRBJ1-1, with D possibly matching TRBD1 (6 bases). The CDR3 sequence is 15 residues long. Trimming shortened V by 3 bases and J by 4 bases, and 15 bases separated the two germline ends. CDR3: CASSLWGPLGTEAFF. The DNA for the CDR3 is TGTGCCAGCAGTTTGTGGGGGCCTCTGGGCACTGAAGCTTTCTTT.

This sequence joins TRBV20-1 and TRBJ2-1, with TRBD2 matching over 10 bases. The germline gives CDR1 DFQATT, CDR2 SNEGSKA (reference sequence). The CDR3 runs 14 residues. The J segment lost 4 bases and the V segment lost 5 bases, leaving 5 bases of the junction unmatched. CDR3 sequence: CSAAGLAMYNEQFF. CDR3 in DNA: TGCAGTGCTGCGGGACTAGCGATGTACAATGAGCAGTTCTTC.

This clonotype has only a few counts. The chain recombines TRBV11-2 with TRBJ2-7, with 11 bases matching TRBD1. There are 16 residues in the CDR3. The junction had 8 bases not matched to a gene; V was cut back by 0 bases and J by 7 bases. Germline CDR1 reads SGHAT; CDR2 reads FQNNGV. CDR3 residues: CASSLDWTGGAGEQYF. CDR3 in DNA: TGTGCCAGCAGCTTAGATTGGACAGGGGGCGCGGGGGAGCAGTACTTC.

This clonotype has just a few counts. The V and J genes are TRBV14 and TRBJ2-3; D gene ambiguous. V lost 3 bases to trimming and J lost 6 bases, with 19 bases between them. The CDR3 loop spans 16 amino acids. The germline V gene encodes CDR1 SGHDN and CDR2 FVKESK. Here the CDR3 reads CASSHYRLVSADTQYF. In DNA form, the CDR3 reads TGTGCCAGCAGCCACTATAGACTCGTTAGTGCGGATACGCAGTATTTT.

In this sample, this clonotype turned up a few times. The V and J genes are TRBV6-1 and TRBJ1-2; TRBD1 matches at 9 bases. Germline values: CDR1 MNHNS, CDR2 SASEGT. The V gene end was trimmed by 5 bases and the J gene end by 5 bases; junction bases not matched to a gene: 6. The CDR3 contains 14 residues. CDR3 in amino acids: CASSPGDRAYGYTF. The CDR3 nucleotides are TGTGCCAGCAGTCCCGGGGACAGGGCTTATGGCTACACCTTC.

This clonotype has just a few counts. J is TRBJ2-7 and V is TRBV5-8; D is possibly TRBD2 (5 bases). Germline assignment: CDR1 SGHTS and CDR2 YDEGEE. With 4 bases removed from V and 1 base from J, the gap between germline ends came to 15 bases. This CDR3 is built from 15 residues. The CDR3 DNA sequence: TGTGCCAGCAGCCTAAGAGGAGGCGAGTCCTACGAGCAGTACTTC. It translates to CASSLRGGESYEQYF. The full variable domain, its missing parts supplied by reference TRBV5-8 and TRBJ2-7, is EAGVTQSPTHLIKTRGQQATLRCSPISGHTSVYWYQQALGLGLQFLLWYDEGEERNRGNFPPRFSGRQFPNYSSELNVNALELEDSALYLCASSLRGGESYEQYFGPGTRLTVT.

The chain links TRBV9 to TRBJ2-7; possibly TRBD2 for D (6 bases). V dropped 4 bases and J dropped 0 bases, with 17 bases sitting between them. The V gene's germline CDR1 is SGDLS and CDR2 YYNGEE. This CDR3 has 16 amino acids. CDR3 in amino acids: CASSPSITGLSYEQYF. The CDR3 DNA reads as TGTGCCAGCAGCCCATCTATTACGGGACTCTCCTACGAGCAGTACTTC.

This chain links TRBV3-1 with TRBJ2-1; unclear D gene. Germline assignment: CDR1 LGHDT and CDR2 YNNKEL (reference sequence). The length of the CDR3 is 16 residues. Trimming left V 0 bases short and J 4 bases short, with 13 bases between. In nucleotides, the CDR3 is TGTGCCAGCAGCCAAGATATTGGAGTCTCTTACAATGAGCAGTTCTTC. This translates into CASSQDIGVSYNEQFF.

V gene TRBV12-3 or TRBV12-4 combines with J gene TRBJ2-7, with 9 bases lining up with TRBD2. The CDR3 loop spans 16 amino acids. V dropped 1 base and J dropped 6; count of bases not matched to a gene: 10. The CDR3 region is CASSLGLAGPSREQYF. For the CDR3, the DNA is TGTGCCAGCAGTTTAGGCCTAGCGGGGCCGTCGCGCGAGCAGTACTTC.

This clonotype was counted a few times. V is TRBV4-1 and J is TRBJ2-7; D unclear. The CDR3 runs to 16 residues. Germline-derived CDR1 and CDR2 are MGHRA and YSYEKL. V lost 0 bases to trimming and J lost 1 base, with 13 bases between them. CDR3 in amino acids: CASSQEGSRPSYEQYF. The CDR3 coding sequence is TGCGCCAGCAGCCAAGAGGGCAGCCGACCATCCTACGAGCAGTACTTC.

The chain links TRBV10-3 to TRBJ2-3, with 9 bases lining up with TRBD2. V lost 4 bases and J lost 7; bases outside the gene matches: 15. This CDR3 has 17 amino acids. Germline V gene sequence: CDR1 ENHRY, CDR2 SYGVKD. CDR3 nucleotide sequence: TGTGCCATCAGTGTCACCCCTGGCGGGGGGGGGACGCATACGCAGTATTTT. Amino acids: CAISVTPGGGGTHTQYF.